The clone carrying this TCR beta chain has just one count. The antigen is undetermined. The table came from immunoSEQ multiplex PCR; TCRdb's copy has only in-frame clones and leaves some out. The sample holds 100,000 to 150,000 clones, approximately 86% seen once. The record originates from a study of T cell responses to AZD1222 COVID-19 vaccine. Study context: Second doses that came at about 4 or about 12 weeks were put together.

Germline-derived CDR1 and CDR2 are SGHVS and FNYEAQ. The CDR3 runs 18 residues. The junction had 10 bases not matched to a gene; V was cut back by 1 base and J by 0 bases. Study observations and caveats: Repertoires were sampled only after the peak T cell response. In a largely white British group with more females than males, clonal diversity was possibly underestimated. Seropositive at baseline were only a handful of AZD1222 recipients.

The source is an adult in good health. Sequenced material: peripheral blood, taken on day 0 of AZD1222 vaccination. This sequence joins TRBV7-6 and TRBJ1-1; the match to TRBD1 covers 8 bases. Here the CDR3 reads CASSLEVGRGRLNTEAFF. DNA for the CDR3: TGTGCCAGCAGCTTAGAAGTAGGCAGGGGGCGTCTGAACACTGAAGCTTTCTTT. Full variable domain (outside the CDR3, taken from reference TRBV7-6 and TRBJ1-1): GAGVSQSPRYKVTKRGQDVALRCDPISGHVSLYWYRQALGQGPEFLTYFNYEAQQDKSGLPNDRFSAERPEGSISTLTIQRTEQRDSAMYRCASSLEVGRGRLNTEAFFGQGTRLTVV.